This passage covers 28 T cell receptor beta chains from one sample sequenced in a study of T-cell memory formation after mild COVID-19. TCRdb re-called the 5' RACE reads with MiXCR, one entry per CDR3 protein. The sample records just under 550,000 distinct CDR3 sequences, 20% being singletons. The sequencing sample was made of PBMCs or a T cell subset sorted from them (not recorded which). These receptors came from an adult woman who had mild COVID-19 (a few samples of this study predate the infection). Cell type and time point are not known.

The chain uses TRBV12-3 or TRBV12-4 and TRBJ2-7; TRBD1 agrees at 8 bases. V trimming: 5 bases; J trimming: 1 base; junction bases outside the gene matches: 13. The CDR3 spans 17 residues. The CDR3 reads CASSPSRLGQGSYEQYF. The CDR3 DNA follows: TGTGCCAGCAGTCCCTCAAGGCTAGGACAGGGATCCTACGAGCAGTACTTC.

This sequence joins TRBV7-3 and TRBJ2-1, with D possibly matching TRBD1 (5 bases). The CDR3 runs to 13 residues. V gave up 6 bases and J gave up 8 bases, with 14 bases separating them. Germline CDR1 and CDR2: SGHTA and FQGTGA. CDR3 DNA sequence: TGTGCCAGCAGTAAGCAGGGAAAGGATGAGCAGTTCTTC. As protein: CASSKQGKDEQFF.

A few counts support this clonotype. The V gene is TRBV20-1, the J gene TRBJ1-6, with D hard to call. The CDR3 consists of 15 residues. V shed 0 bases and J shed 6 bases, with 12 bases lying between them. The germline CDR1 and CDR2 sequences are DFQATT and SNEGSKA (reference sequence). In nucleotides, the CDR3 is TGCAGTGCTAGAGATCCGACCGGCCCTAATTCACCCCTCCACTTT. This sequence encodes CSARDPTGPNSPLHF.

The V and J genes are TRBV12-3 or TRBV12-4 and TRBJ2-7, with D perhaps TRBD2 (6 bases). This CDR3 region has 14 residues. V lost 5 bases to trimming and J lost 2 bases, with 13 bases between them. For the CDR3, the DNA is TGTGCCAGCAGTCTTGGGGGGTTTACCTACGAGCAGTACTTC. It codes for CASSLGGFTYEQYF.

The chain links TRBV9 to TRBJ2-7; D perhaps matches TRBD1 (6 bases). V shed 4 bases and J shed 2 bases, with 13 bases lying between them. CDR1 is SGDLS, CDR2 YYNGEE, per germline. The CDR3 totals 14 residues. The chain's CDR3 is CASSRTELPYEQYF. The DNA for the CDR3 is TGTGCCAGCAGCCGGACAGAGCTCCCCTACGAGCAGTACTTC.

The V and J genes are TRBV29-1 and TRBJ1-2; unclear D gene. V was pared by 6 bases and J by 3 bases, with 11 bases between. CDR3 length equals 12 residues. The germline gives CDR1 SQVTM, CDR2 ANQGSEA. Here the CDR3 reads CSVPGRHYGYTF. CDR3 bases: TGCAGCGTCCCCGGGCGTCACTATGGCTACACCTTC.

V usage is TRBV6-2 or TRBV6-3 and J usage is TRBJ2-1; TRBD2 agrees at 8 bases. CDR1 is MNHEY, CDR2 SVGEGT, per germline. Losses at the gene ends were 6 bases for V and 4 bases for J; bases not matched to a gene: 11. The length of the CDR3 is 16 residues. CDR3 region: CASRGGLAGKYNEQFF. The CDR3 DNA is TGTGCCAGCAGGGGCGGGCTAGCGGGCAAATACAATGAGCAGTTCTTC.

The table lists this clonotype with a count of one. The rearrangement joins TRBV6-6 to TRBJ2-1; TRBD2 aligns across 9 bases. CDR3 length equals 16 residues. Trimming cost V 6 bases and J 0 bases; bases outside gene matches: 6. CDR1 and CDR2 (germline): MNHNY, SVGAGI (reference sequence). The CDR3 protein is CASSHSGGSSYNEQFF. The CDR3 DNA sequence: TGTGCCAGCAGCCATAGCGGGGGAAGCTCCTACAATGAGCAGTTCTTC.

This clonotype was seen at least ten times. J is TRBJ2-7 and V is TRBV2; maybe TRBD2 (6 bases). V shed 3 bases and J shed 3 bases, with 12 bases lying between them. Per germline, CDR1 SNHLY and CDR2 FYNNEI. The CDR3 covers 14 residues. DNA for the CDR3: TGTGCCAGCAGTGACCGACTAGATGACTACGAGCAGTACTTC. This codes for CASSDRLDDYEQYF.

In this sample, this clonotype turned up a few times. CDR3 DNA: TGTGCCAGCAGCGTAGACGGGACAGGGAAGGAAAAACTGTTTTTT. This sequence encodes CASSVDGTGKEKLFF. This sequence joins TRBV9 and TRBJ1-4, with 9 positions matching TRBD1. The CDR3 runs 15 residues. J gave up 8 bases and V 0 bases, and 5 bases lay outside the gene matches. Germline CDR1 reads SGDLS; CDR2 reads YYNGEE.

In this sample, this clonotype turned up once. The chain carries TRBV4-1 and TRBJ2-1; 12 bases are shared with TRBD2. The J segment lost 4 bases and the V segment lost 3 bases, leaving 10 bases of the junction unmatched. Looked up from germline, CDR1 is MGHRA and CDR2 is YSYEKL. CDR3 size: 18 residues. Here the CDR3 DNA reads TGCGCCAGCAGCCAGACGCCTCACACTAGCGGGGGGTACAATGAGCAGTTCTTC. Translating gives CASSQTPHTSGGYNEQFF.

The rearrangement uses TRBV29-1 and TRBJ2-3; possible D gene TRBD2, 5 bases. The V gene lost 5 bases and the J gene lost 2 bases, with 14 bases spanning the gap. Germline V lookup: CDR1 SQVTM, CDR2 ANQGSEA. The CDR3 runs to 14 residues. The CDR3 sequence is CSVQERTYTDTQYF. CDR3 bases: TGCAGCGTTCAGGAGCGGACCTACACAGATACGCAGTATTTT.

The gene calls are TRBV7-8 and TRBJ2-3; 11 bases agree with TRBD2. V shed 5 bases, J shed 3 bases, and the junction held 13 bases outside the gene matches. CDR3 length: 18 amino acids. The germline V gene has CDR1 SGHVS and CDR2 FQNEAQ. Here the CDR3 DNA reads TGTGCCAGCAGCGAAGAGACTAGCGGGACGGTTGTGACAGATACGCAGTATTTT. The encoded protein is CASSEETSGTVVTDTQYF.

This clonotype was seen at least ten times. The CDR3 DNA sequence: TGTGCCAGCAGCTCCGGACAGGGGGGACAAGAGACCCAGTACTTC. It specifies CASSSGQGGQETQYF. V usage is TRBV7-8 and J usage is TRBJ2-5; 10 nucleotides agree with TRBD1. The V and J ends lost 4 bases and 2 bases, in that order; junction bases with no gene match: 4. CDR3 length equals 15 residues. Germline CDR1 reads SGHVS; CDR2 reads FQNEAQ.

CDR3 in amino acids: CASSQDPRISYEQYF. The DNA for the CDR3 is TGTGCCAGCAGCCAAGATCCTAGAATCTCCTACGAGCAGTACTTC. V usage is TRBV4-2 and J usage is TRBJ2-7; no firm D call. This CDR3 is built from 15 residues. V shed 0 bases and J shed 0 bases, with 9 bases lying between them. CDR1 LGHNA and CDR2 YNFKEQ come from the germline V gene.

The V and J genes are TRBV9 and TRBJ2-7; D is uncertain. CDR1 and CDR2 from the germline V gene are SGDLS and YYNGEE. The CDR3 totals 16 residues. The ends were cut back, 4 bases at V and 4 bases at J, with 21 bases in the middle. The CDR3: CASSWDEVQPIYEQYF. In nucleotides, the CDR3 is TGTGCCAGCAGCTGGGATGAAGTGCAGCCAATTTACGAGCAGTACTTC.

The rearrangement links TRBV6-5 to TRBJ2-1; 7 nucleotides match TRBD2. V trimming: 0 bases; J trimming: 7 bases; junction bases outside the gene matches: 9. Germline CDR1 MNHEY, CDR2 SVGAGI. This CDR3 has 16 residues. CDR3 residues: CASSYSFGGSGNEQFF. The CDR3, as DNA: TGTGCCAGCAGTTACTCCTTCGGGGGTAGCGGGAATGAGCAGTTCTTC.

This clonotype was counted a few times. J is TRBJ2-7 and V is TRBV6-2 or TRBV6-3, with a weak D call TRBD1 (6 bases). V was cut by 6 bases and J by 5 bases, with 23 bases left in between. Germline loops: CDR1 MNHEY, CDR2 SVGEGT. The CDR3 sequence is 16 residues long. CDR3 sequence (DNA): TGTGCCAGCAGGATAAACCAGGTGTCAGGGGCAAACGAGCAGTACTTC. The encoded protein is CASRINQVSGANEQYF.

The table lists this clonotype with a few counts. The chain employs TRBV7-2 and TRBJ2-1; a weak D match, TRBD2 (6 bases). Trimming pared 10 bases from V and 10 bases from J, leaving 20 bases between. CDR1 is SGHTA, CDR2 FQGNSA, per germline. This CDR3 has 13 amino acids. The chain's CDR3 is CATGDSPRAEQFF. For the CDR3, the DNA is TGTGCCACCGGGGACTCCCCCAGAGCGGAGCAGTTCTTC.

This clonotype was found a few times. The chain employs TRBV11-3 and TRBJ2-7; 11 nucleotides match TRBD1. Per germline, CDR1 SGHNT and CDR2 YENEEA. The CDR3 loop spans 14 amino acids. J lost 3 bases, V lost 5 bases, and 3 bases had no gene match. The CDR3 DNA sequence: TGTGCCAGCAGCGGAGGGACAGGGGGCTACGAGCAGTACTTC. Encoded protein: CASSGGTGGYEQYF.

This clonotype showed up just a few times. The CDR3 protein is CASRASGATSPLHF. CDR3 in DNA: TGTGCCAGCAGGGCATCAGGGGCGACTTCACCCCTCCACTTT. The rearrangement links TRBV6-1 to TRBJ1-6; possibly TRBD1 for D (6 bases). This CDR3 spans 14 amino acids. Trimming pared 6 bases from V and 9 bases from J, leaving 15 bases between. Germline assignment: CDR1 MNHNS and CDR2 SASEGT.

The chain combines TRBV6-6 with TRBJ2-6; D remains ambiguous. Germline assignment: CDR1 MNHNY and CDR2 SVGAGI (reference sequence). The CDR3 is made up of 16 amino acids. Trimming removed 8 bases at V and 0 bases at J, with 14 bases between. The CDR3 DNA reads TGTGCCAGCGCGCGTTCCATGCGCTCTGGGGCCAACGTCCTGACTTTC. Translation: CASARSMRSGANVLTF.

This sequence joins TRBV20-1 and TRBJ1-6, with D possibly matching TRBD1 (6 bases). The CDR3 sequence is 16 residues long. The V end was cut by 4 bases, the J end by 0 bases, with 13 bases between. Germline CDR1 and CDR2: DFQATT and SNEGSKA (reference sequence). CDR3 region: CSAKDRSSSYNSPLHF. In DNA form, the CDR3 reads TGCAGTGCTAAAGACAGGTCGAGCTCCTATAATTCACCCCTCCACTTT.

The table lists this clonotype with a few counts. This chain connects TRBV5-6 to TRBJ2-7; TRBD2 might be the D (5 bases). Looked up from germline, CDR1 is SGHDT and CDR2 is YYEEEE. The CDR3 extends over 17 amino acids. Trimming left V 0 bases short and J 0 bases short, with 16 bases between. This CDR3 is CASSLVSDYQNSYEQYF. Written as DNA, the CDR3 is TGTGCCAGCAGCTTGGTATCTGACTACCAGAACTCCTACGAGCAGTACTTC.

There are a few counts of this clonotype. This sequence joins TRBV5-1 and TRBJ1-1; 8 bases align to TRBD1. CDR1 and CDR2 (germline): SGHRS, YFSETQ. V lost 2 bases, J lost 5 bases, and 8 bases stayed unmatched. This CDR3 is built from 15 residues. CDR3 DNA: TGCGCCAGCAGCTTAGGACAGGGATTGGGGACTGAAGCTTTCTTT. Translation: CASSLGQGLGTEAFF. Full variable domain (outside the CDR3, taken from reference TRBV5-1 and TRBJ1-1): KAGVTQTPRYLIKTRGQQVTLSCSPISGHRSVSWYQQTPGQGLQFLFEYFSETQRNKGNFPGRFSGRQFSNSRSEMNVSTLELGDSALYLCASSLGQGLGTEAFFGQGTRLTVV.

This clonotype was observed a few times. This chain links TRBV12-3 or TRBV12-4 with TRBJ2-7; 8 bases agree with TRBD2. The CDR3 sequence is 17 residues long. Trimming took 5 bases from V and 1 from J; bases not matched to a gene: 13. The CDR3 spells CASSPPRGGGLSYEQYF. The CDR3 DNA reads TGTGCCAGCAGTCCCCCTCGGGGGGGAGGGCTGTCCTACGAGCAGTACTTC.

The J gene is TRBJ1-5, the V gene TRBV20-1, with 10 bases matching TRBD1. Germline lookup yields CDR1 DFQATT and CDR2 SNEGSKA (reference sequence). Germline trimming cut 1 base from V and 0 bases from J; bases unmatched to any gene: 0. The CDR3 sequence is 15 residues long. The CDR3 region is CSARGDRGSNQPQHF. The CDR3 DNA reads TGCAGTGCTAGAGGGGACAGGGGTAGCAATCAGCCCCAGCATTTT.

This clonotype was recorded a few times. The CDR3: CASSLAGTSGSPSYNEQFF. DNA for the CDR3: TGTGCCAGCAGCTTAGCCGGGACTAGCGGGAGTCCATCCTACAATGAGCAGTTCTTC. The rearrangement links TRBV7-6 to TRBJ2-1; 14 nucleotides align to TRBD2. This CDR3 region has 19 residues. Trimming at V came to 0 bases and at J to 1 base, leaving 5 bases not matched to a gene. From germline, CDR1 is SGHVS and CDR2 FNYEAQ.